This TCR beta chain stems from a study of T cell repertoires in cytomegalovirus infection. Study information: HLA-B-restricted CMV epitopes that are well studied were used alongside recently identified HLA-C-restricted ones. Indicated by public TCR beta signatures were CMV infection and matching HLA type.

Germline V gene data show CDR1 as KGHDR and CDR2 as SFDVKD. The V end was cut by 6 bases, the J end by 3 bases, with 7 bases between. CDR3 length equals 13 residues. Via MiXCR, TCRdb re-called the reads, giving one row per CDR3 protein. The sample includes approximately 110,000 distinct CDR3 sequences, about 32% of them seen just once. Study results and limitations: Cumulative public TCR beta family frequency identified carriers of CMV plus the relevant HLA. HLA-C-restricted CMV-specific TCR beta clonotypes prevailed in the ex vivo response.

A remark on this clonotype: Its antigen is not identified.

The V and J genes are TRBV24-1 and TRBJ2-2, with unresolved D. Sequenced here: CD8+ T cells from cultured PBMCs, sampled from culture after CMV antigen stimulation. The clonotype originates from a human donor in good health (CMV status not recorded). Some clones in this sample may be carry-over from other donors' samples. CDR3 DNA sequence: TGTGCCACCAGTTATGGCGACACCGGGGAGCTGTTTTTT. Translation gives CATSYGDTGELFF.